This T cell receptor beta chain was recorded in a study of CD8 T cells in Susac syndrome. It was with random hexamers that about 0.45 to 1 ug RNA was reverse transcribed. Via MiXCR, TCRdb re-called the immunoSEQ multiplex PCR reads, giving one row per CDR3 protein. The sample lists approximately 120,000 distinct CDR3 sequences; around 96% were seen once. Germline-derived CDR1 and CDR2 are LNHDA and SQIVND (reference sequence). The CDR3 is 15 residues long. Between the trimmed V and J ends, which lost 1 base and 0 bases, there was a span of 7 bases. The chain joins TRBV19 to TRBJ2-1; no firm D call. This clonotype was sampled from a human donor with Susac syndrome. Sequenced sample: CD8+ T cells from PBMCs. CDR3 bases: TGTGCCAGTAGTATAGTGGAGAGCTCCTACAATGAGCAGTTCTTC. Translated, it gives CASSIVESSYNEQFF.